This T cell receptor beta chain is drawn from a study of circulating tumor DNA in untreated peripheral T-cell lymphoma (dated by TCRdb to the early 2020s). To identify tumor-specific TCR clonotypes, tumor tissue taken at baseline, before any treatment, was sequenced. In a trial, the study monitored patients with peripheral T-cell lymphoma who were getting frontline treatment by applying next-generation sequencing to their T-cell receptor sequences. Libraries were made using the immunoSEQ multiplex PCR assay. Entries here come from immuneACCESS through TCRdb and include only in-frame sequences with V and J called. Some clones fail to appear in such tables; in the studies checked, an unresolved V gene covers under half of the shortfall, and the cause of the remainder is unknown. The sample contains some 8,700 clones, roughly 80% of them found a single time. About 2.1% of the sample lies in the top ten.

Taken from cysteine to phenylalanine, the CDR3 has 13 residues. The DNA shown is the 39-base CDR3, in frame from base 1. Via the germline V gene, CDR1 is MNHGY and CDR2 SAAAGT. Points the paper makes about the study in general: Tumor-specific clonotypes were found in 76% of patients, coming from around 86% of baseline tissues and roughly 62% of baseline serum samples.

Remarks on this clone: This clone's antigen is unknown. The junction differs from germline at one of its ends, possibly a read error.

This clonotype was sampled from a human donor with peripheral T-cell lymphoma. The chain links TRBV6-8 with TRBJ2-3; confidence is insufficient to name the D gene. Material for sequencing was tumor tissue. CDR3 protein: CASSYSYIDTQYF. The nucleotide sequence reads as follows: TGTGCCAGTAGTTACTCGTATATAGATACGCAGTATTTT.